Each of the 27 T cell receptor beta chains below was sequenced from the same sample in a study of patients and donors after allogeneic stem cell transplantation. TCRdb independently ran MiXCR on the RT-PCR reads; one entry per CDR3 protein. The profile covers about 410,000 distinct CDR3 sequences, with 16% appearing a single time and 7.2% taken by the ten largest. The specimen was blood, either unsorted or a sorted T cell fraction (not recorded which). The receptors here all came from a human donor who was either an allogeneic HSCT recipient or a stem cell or donor lymphocyte infusion donor (not recorded which). It is not recorded whose cells these are; they may come from a transplant donor.

This clonotype was recorded a few times. The chain joins TRBV28 to TRBJ2-5; 7 bases are shared with TRBD1. CDR1 and CDR2 from the germline V gene are MDHEN and SYDVKM. V lost 7 bases to trimming and J lost 5 bases; unmatched junction nucleotides: 10. The CDR3 has 14 residues. The CDR3 spells CASKDRVQGETQYF. The CDR3 bases are TGTGCCAGCAAAGACAGGGTCCAGGGGGAGACCCAGTACTTC.

The chain joins TRBV29-1 to TRBJ1-1; D perhaps matches TRBD1 (5 bases). V was pared by 8 bases and J by 2 bases, with 18 bases between. CDR3 length equals 14 residues. The germline gives CDR1 SQVTM, CDR2 ANQGSEA. CDR3 residues: CSFKWDTGNTEAFF. CDR3 in DNA: TGCAGCTTTAAATGGGATACAGGTAACACTGAAGCTTTCTTT.

This clonotype has just a few counts. This chain joins TRBV27 and TRBJ2-3; D is uncertain. CDR1 MNHEY and CDR2 SMNVEV come from the germline V gene (reference sequence). The length of the CDR3 is 15 residues. The germline V and J ends were trimmed by 0 bases and 2 bases, with 9 bases remaining between them. CDR3 in amino acids: CASSLSYGFTDTQYF. The CDR3, as DNA: TGTGCCAGCAGTTTATCGTACGGATTCACAGATACGCAGTATTTT.

This clonotype has at least ten counts. The chain recombines TRBV4-1 with TRBJ1-6; 7 bases align to TRBD1. V lost 2 bases and J lost 3; bases outside the gene matches: 13. The CDR3 loop spans 19 amino acids. Germline CDR1 is MGHRA and CDR2 is YSYEKL. CDR3 region: CASSQTLGTAELYNSPLHF. For the CDR3, the DNA is TGCGCCAGCAGCCAAACCCTGGGGACAGCGGAGCTCTATAATTCACCCCTCCACTTT.

In this sample, this clonotype turned up many times. The V gene is TRBV27, the J gene TRBJ2-1; D unresolved. V was pared by 8 bases and J by 7 bases, with 12 bases between. This CDR3 contains 12 residues. CDR1 MNHEY and CDR2 SMNVEV come from the germline V gene (reference sequence). DNA of the CDR3: TGTGCCAGCTCGACAATGGGGAATGAGCAGTTCTTC. It yields the protein CASSTMGNEQFF.

This clonotype was counted between two and nine times. The V gene is TRBV3-1, the J gene TRBJ2-1, with a tentative D call TRBD2 (6 bases). Trimming shortened V by 4 bases and J by 5 bases, and 24 bases separated the two germline ends. The length of the CDR3 is 18 residues. Germline CDR1 reads LGHDT; CDR2 reads YNNKEL (reference sequence). The CDR3 nucleotides are TGTGCCAGCAGCCCCCTCCCTATAGGACGGGAGCCTCACAATGAGCAGTTCTTC. Protein: CASSPLPIGREPHNEQFF.

This clonotype was counted a few times. The CDR3 protein is CASSGQGSDTEAFF. CDR3 coding DNA: TGTGCCAGCAGTGGACAGGGATCCGACACTGAAGCTTTCTTT. The V call is TRBV27, the J call TRBJ1-1; the match to TRBD1 covers 8 bases. The CDR3 length is 14 residues. CDR1 and CDR2 (germline): MNHEY, SMNVEV (reference sequence). V lost 5 bases to trimming and J lost 3 bases; unmatched junction nucleotides: 5.

This clonotype was counted only a few times. The J gene is TRBJ1-1, the V gene TRBV7-2; 7 bases map to TRBD1. Germline-derived CDR1 and CDR2 are SGHTA and FQGNSA. The CDR3 runs 16 residues. With 5 bases clipped from V and 1 base from J, the junction kept 10 bases outside the gene matches. CDR3 DNA sequence: TGTGCCAGCAGCGTGACCGGACAGGTTTGGAACACTGAAGCTTTCTTT. Translation: CASSVTGQVWNTEAFF. Filled out from reference TRBV7-2 and TRBJ1-1, the complete variable domain reads GAGVSQSPSNKVTEKGKDVELRCDPISGHTALYWYRQSLGQGLEFLIYFQGNSAPDKSGLPSDRFSAERTGGSVSTLTIQRTQQEDSAVYLCASSVTGQVWNTEAFFGQGTRLTVV.

At least ten counts were recorded for this clonotype. The chain links TRBV5-1 to TRBJ1-1; 7 bases are a match to TRBD1. V was pared by 2 bases and J by 1 base, with 5 bases of the junction left unmatched. Germline CDR1 SGHRS, CDR2 YFSETQ. The CDR3 contains 15 residues. The CDR3 loop is CASSFDRVTNTEAFF. Here the CDR3 DNA reads TGCGCCAGCAGCTTCGACAGGGTTACGAACACTGAAGCTTTCTTT.

V and J are TRBV2 and TRBJ1-2; a weak D match, TRBD1 (5 bases). V lost 2 bases and J lost 5, with 12 bases in between. From germline, CDR1 is SNHLY and CDR2 FYNNEI. The CDR3 is made up of 14 amino acids. Here the CDR3 reads CASSEKAAGYGYTF. The CDR3 DNA sequence: TGTGCCAGCAGTGAAAAGGCGGCAGGGTATGGCTACACCTTC.

The chain has TRBV6-2 or TRBV6-3 and TRBJ1-1, with TRBD1 identical over 10 bases. This CDR3 region has 14 residues. Germline V gene lookup returns CDR1 MNHEY and CDR2 SVGEGT. Losses at the gene ends were 7 bases for V and 2 bases for J; bases not matched to a gene: 4. The CDR3 spells CASKGQGINTEAFF. CDR3 DNA sequence: TGTGCCAGCAAGGGACAGGGGATAAACACTGAAGCTTTCTTT.

J is TRBJ2-2 and V is TRBV7-6; D remains unclear. This CDR3 contains 16 residues. The germline CDR1 and CDR2 sequences are SGHVS and FNYEAQ. Trimming took 8 bases from V and 7 from J, leaving 23 bases between them. For the CDR3, the DNA is TGTGCCAGCGCTCAATCTCGGGTCCCAGCTGTCGGGGAGCTGTTTTTT. This encodes CASAQSRVPAVGELFF.

This clonotype was counted between two and nine times. V gene TRBV14 combines with J gene TRBJ2-7; 7 bases agree with TRBD1. Germline V lookup: CDR1 SGHDN, CDR2 FVKESK. The CDR3 totals 15 residues. V lost 1 base and J lost 3; bases outside the gene matches: 6. CDR3 sequence reads: CASSQGFGTVYEQYF. CDR3 DNA: TGTGCCAGCAGCCAAGGATTTGGGACAGTCTACGAGCAGTACTTC.

The chain recombines TRBV4-1 with TRBJ2-4, with 9 bases that match TRBD1. V dropped 3 bases and J dropped 4; count of bases not matched to a gene: 10. This CDR3 is 17 amino acids long. The V gene's germline CDR1 is MGHRA and CDR2 YSYEKL. CDR3: CASSQPLRDRAKNIQYF. DNA of the CDR3: TGCGCCAGCAGCCAGCCTCTCCGGGACAGGGCGAAAAACATTCAGTACTTC.

V usage is TRBV5-1 and J usage is TRBJ1-3; perhaps TRBD1 as D (5 bases). V lost 4 bases, J lost 0 bases, and 11 bases lay in between. Germline-derived CDR1 and CDR2 are SGHRS and YFSETQ. This CDR3 region has 15 residues. For the CDR3, the DNA is TGCGCCAGCAGCACCGGGACGGCCTCTGGAAACACCATATATTTT. Protein sequence: CASSTGTASGNTIYF.

V gene TRBV24-1 combines with J gene TRBJ2-4; 9 positions agree with TRBD1. CDR3 length equals 12 residues. With V trimmed by 3 bases and J by 12 bases, 2 bases remained unmatched. Per germline, CDR1 KGHDR and CDR2 SFDVKD. CDR3 sequence: CATSDETGGQYF. The CDR3 bases are TGTGCCACCAGTGATGAGACAGGGGGTCAGTACTTC.

This clonotype was counted a few times. The genes are TRBV11-3 and TRBJ1-1; D may be TRBD1 (5 bases). This CDR3 contains 14 residues. Trimming shortened V by 3 bases and J by 1 base, and 9 bases separated the two germline ends. CDR1 and CDR2 (germline): SGHNT, YENEEA. DNA of the CDR3: TGTGCCAGCAGCTTGCAGGGCGAGAACACTGAAGCTTTCTTT. Encoded protein: CASSLQGENTEAFF.

The chain is built from TRBV27 and TRBJ2-7; D might be TRBD2 (5 bases). The V end lost 5 bases, the J end lost 3 bases, and 20 bases lay between the germline ends. CDR1 is MNHEY and CDR2 is SMNVEV in the germline V gene (reference sequence). The CDR3 loop spans 16 amino acids. CDR3 protein: CASSPNPGFRSYEQYF. Here the CDR3 DNA reads TGTGCCAGCAGTCCCAACCCGGGATTTCGAAGCTACGAGCAGTACTTC.

This chain links TRBV27 with TRBJ2-2; D perhaps matches TRBD2 (6 bases). CDR3 length equals 16 residues. Germline V CDR1 and CDR2: MNHEY, SMNVEV (reference sequence). V dropped 2 bases and J dropped 5 bases, with 15 bases sitting between them. CDR3 residues: CASSLTSGTRTGELFF. CDR3 bases: TGTGCCAGCAGTTTAACCTCCGGGACTCGTACCGGGGAGCTGTTTTTT.

The chain recombines TRBV9 with TRBJ1-2; 9 bases line up with TRBD1. Germline lookup yields CDR1 SGDLS and CDR2 YYNGEE. CDR3 length: 13 amino acids. Losses at the gene ends were 3 bases for V and 5 bases for J; bases not matched to a gene: 2. CDR3 in DNA: TGTGCCAGCAGCGCGACAGGGGGGTATGGCTACACCTTC. Residues: CASSATGGYGYTF.

This clonotype has ten or more counts. This chain joins TRBV12-3 or TRBV12-4 and TRBJ1-2; D is unresolved. V dropped 6 bases and J dropped 3 bases, with 17 bases sitting between them. The CDR3 runs 15 residues. The CDR3 coding sequence is TGTGCCAGCAGCCCCGGTTTGGGAGAGGACTATGGCTACACCTTC. This sequence encodes CASSPGLGEDYGYTF.

The chain carries TRBV12-3 or TRBV12-4 and TRBJ1-2; no clear D. Trimming removed 0 bases at V and 8 bases at J, with 13 bases between. The CDR3 runs to 14 residues. CDR3 sequence reads: CASSLALKLAGYTF. Written as DNA, the CDR3 is TGTGCCAGCAGTTTAGCGCTTAAGTTGGCGGGCTACACCTTC.

V and J are TRBV20-1 and TRBJ2-5; D is unclear. The germline V and J ends were trimmed by 0 bases and 6 bases, with 8 bases remaining between them. The CDR3 sequence is 12 residues long. In germline, CDR1 is DFQATT, CDR2 SNEGSKA (reference sequence). CDR3 loop: CSARDNRQTQYF. In DNA, the CDR3 is TGCAGTGCTAGAGATAACAGACAGACCCAGTACTTC.

This clonotype was seen only a few times. The CDR3 DNA follows: TGTGCCTGGAACCACCCGCGGCAGGGGAAGGAGTCCTACGAGCAGTACTTC. It yields the protein CAWNHPRQGKESYEQYF. The J gene is TRBJ2-7, the V gene TRBV30, with D possibly TRBD1 on 6 matching bases. The V end lost 4 bases, the J end lost 1 base, and 23 bases lay between the germline ends. The CDR3 is made up of 17 amino acids. Per the germline V gene, CDR1 is GTSNPN and CDR2 is SVGIG (reference sequence).

This clonotype was seen a handful of times. The chain couples TRBV5-1 to TRBJ1-4; D remains unclear. CDR1 and CDR2 from the germline V gene are SGHRS and YFSETQ. V lost 4 bases and J lost 5, with 15 bases in between. There are 15 residues in the CDR3. CDR3 residues: CASSLGGPRNEKLFF. The DNA for the CDR3 is TGCGCCAGCAGCCTGGGAGGGCCCCGGAATGAAAAACTGTTTTTT.

The V gene is TRBV20-1, the J gene TRBJ1-5; a weak D match, TRBD1 (5 bases). CDR3 length: 15 residues. Germline CDR1 reads DFQATT; CDR2 reads SNEGSKA (reference sequence). Trimming shortened V by 5 bases and J by 2 bases, and 16 bases separated the two germline ends. The CDR3 spells CSASRQLGRNQPQHF. Written as DNA, the CDR3 is TGCAGTGCTTCAAGACAGCTCGGGCGCAATCAGCCCCAGCATTTT.

The chain links TRBV15 to TRBJ2-5; no firm D call. V was clipped by 0 bases and J by 5 bases, with 4 bases between them. CDR1 is LNHNV and CDR2 is YYDKDF in the germline V gene (reference sequence). The CDR3 is 12 amino acids. The CDR3 is CATSRDRETQYF. In nucleotides, the CDR3 is TGTGCCACCAGCAGAGATAGGGAGACCCAGTACTTC.